This entry describes one TCR beta chain. The source of the sample is a study of technical replicates of blood from a handful of donors. Generated by immunoSEQ multiplex PCR, the TCRdb table keeps only in-frame clones and is missing some. Counted here are about 80,000 clones, 95% to 98% occurring once; the ten biggest clones make up 0.15%. Losses at the gene ends were 2 bases for V and 3 bases for J; bases not matched to a gene: 6. This CDR3 spans 15 amino acids. CDR1 is SGDLS and CDR2 is YYNGEE in the germline V gene. This TCR was recovered from a human donor in good health. Sequenced material: T cells isolated from PBMCs. The chain is built from TRBV9 and TRBJ2-7; TRBD1 matches at 9 bases. The CDR3 reads CASSVSGTGHYEQYF. The CDR3 DNA follows: TGTGCCAGCAGCGTTTCCGGGACAGGGCACTACGAGCAGTACTTC.